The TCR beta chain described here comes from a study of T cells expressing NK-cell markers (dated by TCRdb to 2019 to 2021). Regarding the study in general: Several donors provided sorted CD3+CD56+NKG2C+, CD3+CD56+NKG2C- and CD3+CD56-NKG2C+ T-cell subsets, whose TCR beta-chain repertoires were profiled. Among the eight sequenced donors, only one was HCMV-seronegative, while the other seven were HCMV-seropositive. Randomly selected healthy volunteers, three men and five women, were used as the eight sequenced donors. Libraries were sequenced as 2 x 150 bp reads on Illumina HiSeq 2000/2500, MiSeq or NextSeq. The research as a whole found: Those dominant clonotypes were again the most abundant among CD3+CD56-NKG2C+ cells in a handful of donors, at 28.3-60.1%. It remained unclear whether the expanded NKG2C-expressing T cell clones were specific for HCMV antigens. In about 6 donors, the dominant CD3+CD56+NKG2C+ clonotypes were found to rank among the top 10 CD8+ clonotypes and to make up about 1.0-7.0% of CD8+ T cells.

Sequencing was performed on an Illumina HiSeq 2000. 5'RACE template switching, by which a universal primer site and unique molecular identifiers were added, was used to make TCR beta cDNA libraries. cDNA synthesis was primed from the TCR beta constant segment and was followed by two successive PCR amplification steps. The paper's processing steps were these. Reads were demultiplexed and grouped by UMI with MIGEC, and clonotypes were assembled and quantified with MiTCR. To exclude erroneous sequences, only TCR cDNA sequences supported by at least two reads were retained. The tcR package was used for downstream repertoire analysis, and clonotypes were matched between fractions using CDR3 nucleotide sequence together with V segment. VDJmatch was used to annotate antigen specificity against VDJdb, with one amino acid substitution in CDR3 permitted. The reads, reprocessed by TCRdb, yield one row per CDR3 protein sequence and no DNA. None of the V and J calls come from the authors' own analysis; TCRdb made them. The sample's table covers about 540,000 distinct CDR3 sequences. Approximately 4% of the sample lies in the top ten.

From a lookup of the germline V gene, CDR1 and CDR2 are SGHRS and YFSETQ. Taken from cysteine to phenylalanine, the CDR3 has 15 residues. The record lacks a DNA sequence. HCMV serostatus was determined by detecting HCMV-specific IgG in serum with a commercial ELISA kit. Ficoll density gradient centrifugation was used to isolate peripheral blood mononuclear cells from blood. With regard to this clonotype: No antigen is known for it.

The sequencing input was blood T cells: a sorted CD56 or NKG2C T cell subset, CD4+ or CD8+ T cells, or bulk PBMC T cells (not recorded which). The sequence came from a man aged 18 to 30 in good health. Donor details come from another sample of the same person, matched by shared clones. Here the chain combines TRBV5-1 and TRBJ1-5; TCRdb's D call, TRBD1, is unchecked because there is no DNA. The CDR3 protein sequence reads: CASSLDSYSNQPQHF.